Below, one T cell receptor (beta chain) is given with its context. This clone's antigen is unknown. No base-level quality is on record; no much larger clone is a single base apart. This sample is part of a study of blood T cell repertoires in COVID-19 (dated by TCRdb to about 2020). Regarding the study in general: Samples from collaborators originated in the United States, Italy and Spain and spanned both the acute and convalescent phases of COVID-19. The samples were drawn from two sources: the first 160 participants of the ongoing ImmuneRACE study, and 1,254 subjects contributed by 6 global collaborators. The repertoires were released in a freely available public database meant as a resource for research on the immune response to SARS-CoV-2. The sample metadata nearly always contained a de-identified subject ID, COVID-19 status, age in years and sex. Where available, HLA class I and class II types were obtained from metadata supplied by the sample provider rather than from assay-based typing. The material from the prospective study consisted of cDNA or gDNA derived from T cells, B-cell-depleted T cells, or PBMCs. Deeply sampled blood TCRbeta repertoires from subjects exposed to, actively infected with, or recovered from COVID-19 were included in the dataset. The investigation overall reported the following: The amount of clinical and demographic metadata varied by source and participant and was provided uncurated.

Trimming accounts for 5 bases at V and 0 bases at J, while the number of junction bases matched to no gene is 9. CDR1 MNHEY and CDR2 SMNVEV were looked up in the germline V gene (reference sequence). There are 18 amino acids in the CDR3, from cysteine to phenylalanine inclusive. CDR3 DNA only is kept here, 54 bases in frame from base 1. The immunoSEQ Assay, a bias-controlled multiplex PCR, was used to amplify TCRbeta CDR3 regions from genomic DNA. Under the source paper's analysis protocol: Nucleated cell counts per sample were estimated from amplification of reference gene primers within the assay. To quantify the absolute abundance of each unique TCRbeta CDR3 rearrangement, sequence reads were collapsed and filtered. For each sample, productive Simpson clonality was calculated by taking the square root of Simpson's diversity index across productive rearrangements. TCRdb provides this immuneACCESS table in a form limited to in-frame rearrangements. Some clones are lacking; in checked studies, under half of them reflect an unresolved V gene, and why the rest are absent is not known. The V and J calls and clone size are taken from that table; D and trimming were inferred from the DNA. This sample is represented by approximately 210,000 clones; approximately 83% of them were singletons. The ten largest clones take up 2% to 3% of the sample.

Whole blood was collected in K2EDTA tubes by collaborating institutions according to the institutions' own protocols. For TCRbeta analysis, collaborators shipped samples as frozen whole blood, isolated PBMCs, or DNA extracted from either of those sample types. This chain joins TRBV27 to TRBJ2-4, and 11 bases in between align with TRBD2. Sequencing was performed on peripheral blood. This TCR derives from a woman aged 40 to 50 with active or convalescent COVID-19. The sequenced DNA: TGTGCCAGCAGTCCTCGACTAGCGGGAACTCTAGCCAAAAACATTCAGTACTTC. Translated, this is CASSPRLAGTLAKNIQYF.